The 10 T cell receptor beta chains presented below share a single source sample, sequenced in a study of human T cells and chemical hapten exposure (dated by TCRdb to about 2021). The method behind the library was RACE. Sequenced using a NextSeq 500. TCRdb passed the public sequencing reads through fastp at Q25 and MiXCR, retaining productive beta sequences. Every entry covers one CDR3 protein and lists the most common genes and DNA from its rows. The sample records 50,000 to 70,000 distinct CDR3 sequences, approximately 13% of which are singletons. The ten largest account for 2% to 3% of the sample. According to the study, the label for this sample's time point signals: patch test 3, about 24 weeks after DPC sensitization. The treatment or condition tag for this specimen amounts to: therapeutic diphenylcyclopropenone sensitization with weekly scalp DPC. The input for sequencing was whole blood, taken in connection with sensitization to the hapten diphenylcyclopropenone (DPC). Receptors originate from a young man with alopecia areata. Some clones in this sample may be carry-over from other donors' samples.

This clonotype was detected many times. V and J are TRBV19 and TRBJ1-5, with D possibly being TRBD1 (5 bases). This CDR3 is built from 16 residues. CDR1 and CDR2 (germline): LNHDA, SQIVND (reference sequence). V was cut by 4 bases and J by 4 bases, with 17 bases left in between. CDR3 sequence reads: CASSKGPQDANQPQHF. The DNA of the CDR3 is TGTGCCAGTAGTAAGGGTCCACAGGACGCAAATCAGCCCCAGCATTTT.

This clonotype showed up many times. The V and J genes are TRBV7-2 and TRBJ2-7; the D gene is possibly TRBD2 (6 bases). CDR3 length: 15 residues. V lost 4 bases to trimming and J lost 3 bases, with 16 bases between them. The germline V gene has CDR1 SGHTA and CDR2 FQGNSA. The DNA for the CDR3 is TGTGCCAGCAGCTCGTCTCCGGGACTCATCTACGAGCAGTACTTC. It codes for CASSSSPGLIYEQYF.

The table lists this clonotype with a few counts. The chain has TRBV7-9 and TRBJ1-1; 8 bases match TRBD1. Per the germline V gene, CDR1 is SEHNR and CDR2 is FQNEAQ (reference sequence). V gave up 2 bases and J gave up 8 bases; unmatched junction bases: 4. This CDR3 comprises 13 residues. The CDR3, as DNA: TGTGCCAGCAGCTTATCAGGGGGCCGCGAAGCTTTCTTT. It encodes CASSLSGGREAFF.

This clonotype was observed many times. The gene calls are TRBV20-1 and TRBJ2-1; 8 positions match TRBD1. Germline V lookup: CDR1 DFQATT, CDR2 SNEGSKA (reference sequence). The V gene end was trimmed by 3 bases and the J gene end by 4 bases; junction bases not matched to a gene: 8. The CDR3 has 15 amino acids. In DNA form, the CDR3 reads TGCAGTGCTAGTCAGGGGGCGTCGGTATACAATGAGCAGTTCTTC. Protein sequence: CSASQGASVYNEQFF.

This clonotype came up many times. The CDR3 loop reads CSAPPHYGYTF. The CDR3 DNA reads TGCAGTGCCCCCCCACACTATGGCTACACCTTC. V is TRBV20-1 and J is TRBJ1-2; D is unresolved. V lost 6 bases to trimming and J lost 3 bases, with 8 bases between them. Germline V gene data show CDR1 as DFQATT and CDR2 as SNEGSKA (reference sequence). The CDR3 is 11 amino acids.

This clonotype was recorded at least ten times. The V and J genes are TRBV20-1 and TRBJ1-1; D is uncertain. The germline CDR1 and CDR2 sequences are DFQATT and SNEGSKA (reference sequence). This CDR3 region has 16 residues. Deletions cut 1 base from V and 0 bases from J, with 15 bases between. CDR3 coding DNA: TGCAGTGCTAGAGGGTTGGGGTCCGTTATGAACACTGAAGCTTTCTTT. Amino acid sequence: CSARGLGSVMNTEAFF.

In this sample, this clonotype turned up many times. V gene TRBV6-2 or TRBV6-3 combines with J gene TRBJ2-3, with TRBD2 matching over 9 bases. From germline, CDR1 is MNHEY and CDR2 SVGEGT. This CDR3 spans 15 amino acids. Germline trimming cut 6 bases from V and 3 bases from J; bases unmatched to any gene: 7. CDR3 DNA: TGTGCCAGCAGCCGTCTAAGCGGGGGGACAGATACGCAGTATTTT. This sequence encodes CASSRLSGGTDTQYF.

This clonotype was observed at least ten times. The chain is built from TRBV10-3 and TRBJ2-7; D remains unclear. Trimming left V 5 bases short and J 6 bases short, with 14 bases between. The germline gives CDR1 ENHRY, CDR2 SYGVKD. The CDR3 contains 13 residues. This chain's CDR3 is CAISPLEIGEQYF. The CDR3 DNA follows: TGTGCCATCAGTCCGCTAGAAATAGGCGAGCAGTACTTC.

This clonotype was counted only a few times. CDR3 residues: CASSQLKSEPNEQFF. The CDR3 bases are TGCGCCAGCAGCCAACTGAAAAGCGAACCCAATGAGCAGTTCTTC. This chain joins TRBV4-1 and TRBJ2-1; D not certain. The length of the CDR3 is 15 residues. Germline CDR1 MGHRA, CDR2 YSYEKL. With 2 bases removed from V and 6 bases from J, the gap between germline ends came to 14 bases.

This clonotype was seen at least ten times. CDR3 loop: CASKLGQGANTQYF. CDR3 in DNA: TGTGCCAGCAAGCTCGGACAGGGGGCAAATACGCAGTATTTT. This chain joins TRBV6-1 and TRBJ2-3; 11 bases match TRBD1. This CDR3 contains 14 residues. V lost 7 bases and J lost 7; bases outside the gene matches: 7. CDR1 and CDR2 from the germline V gene are MNHNS and SASEGT.